These T cell receptor beta chains were read from a single sample in a study of blood T cells in healthy people across ages. TCRdb processed the 5' RACE reads anew with MiXCR; each CDR3 protein has one entry. Seen here are some 920,000 distinct CDR3 sequences, roughly 51% observed once, and the top ten hold about 22%. The sample taken for sequencing was blood. These receptors were collected from an older woman in good health. CDR3s include the opening cysteine and the closing phenylalanine or tryptophan. Fields, in order: J gene, V gene, clone size, D gene, CDR3 protein, CDR3 DNA. D genes are given only for firm matches. The listing skips clone size in some rows; elsewhere it reads once, few, many or a size class.

J: TRBJ2-3; V: TRBV27; size: NA; D: NA; CDR3: CASSSPRGTQYF; DNA: TGTGCCAGCTCATCCCCGCGGGGTACGCAGTATTTT
J: TRBJ2-1; V: TRBV11-2; size: many; D: TRBD2; CDR3: CASSSWTSGSGYEQFF; DNA: TGTGCCAGCAGCTCCTGGACTAGCGGGAGTGGCTATGAGCAGTTCTTC
J: TRBJ2-3; V: TRBV9; size: NA; D: NA; CDR3: CASSPHSGPTDTQYF; DNA: TGTGCCAGCAGCCCACATTCTGGACCCACAGATACGCAGTATTTT
J: TRBJ2-4; V: TRBV4-3; size: few; D: NA; CDR3: CASSQAWGQIAKNIQYF; DNA: TGCGCCAGCAGCCAAGCATGGGGCCAAATAGCCAAAAACATTCAGTACTTC
J: TRBJ2-7; V: TRBV28; size: NA; D: TRBD1; CDR3: CASSESGQPYEQYF; DNA: TGTGCCAGCAGTGAATCGGGACAGCCCTACGAGCAGTACTTC
J: TRBJ1-5; V: TRBV20-1; size: few; D: TRBD1; CDR3: CSASVGQPNQPQHF; DNA: TGCAGTGCTAGTGTGGGACAGCCTAATCAGCCCCAGCATTTT
J: TRBJ2-5; V: TRBV20-1; size: few; D: NA; CDR3: CSARDVLGQETQYF; DNA: TGCAGTGCTAGAGATGTCCTGGGACAAGAGACCCAGTACTTC
J: TRBJ2-7; V: TRBV6-5; size: many; D: NA; CDR3: CASSPVGRYEQYF; DNA: TGTGCCAGCAGTCCCGTGGGCCGCTACGAGCAGTACTTC
J: TRBJ2-3; V: TRBV20-1; size: NA; D: TRBD2; CDR3: CSASSGARGTDTQYF; DNA: TGCAGTGCTAGTAGCGGGGCGCGAGGAACAGATACGCAGTATTTT
J: TRBJ2-7; V: TRBV15; size: NA; D: NA; CDR3: CAASRRGIAYEQYF; DNA: TGTGCCGCCAGCAGACGCGGCATAGCCTACGAGCAGTACTTC
J: TRBJ1-1; V: TRBV4-1; size: NA; D: TRBD1; CDR3: CASREYRGTNTEAFF; DNA: TGCGCCAGCAGGGAATACAGGGGCACGAACACTGAAGCTTTCTTT
J: TRBJ2-5; V: TRBV28; size: NA; D: NA; CDR3: CASSPTVDGQETQYF; DNA: TGTGCCAGCAGCCCAACCGTCGACGGACAAGAGACCCAGTACTTC
J: TRBJ1-4; V: TRBV4-1; size: NA; D: NA; CDR3: CASSQVGGPNEKLFF; DNA: TGCGCCAGCAGCCAGGTCGGGGGGCCTAATGAAAAACTGTTTTTT
J: TRBJ2-3; V: TRBV12-3/TRBV12-4; size: NA; D: TRBD2; CDR3: CASSSGRSDTDTQYF; DNA: TGTGCCAGCAGTAGCGGGAGAAGTGACACAGATACGCAGTATTTT
J: TRBJ1-5; V: TRBV4-2; size: NA; D: NA; CDR3: CASSQNRDLRQPQHF; DNA: TGTGCCAGCAGCCAAAACAGGGACTTGAGGCAGCCCCAGCATTTT
J: TRBJ1-2; V: TRBV20-1; size: few; D: NA; CDR3: CSARYPGTANYGYTF; DNA: TGCAGTGCTAGATACCCCGGGACGGCTAACTATGGCTACACCTTC
J: TRBJ2-1; V: TRBV14; size: once; D: NA; CDR3: CASSPLVSETQFF; DNA: TGTGCCAGCAGCCCTCTAGTGTCGGAGACCCAGTTCTTC
J: TRBJ1-5; V: TRBV12-3/TRBV12-4; size: few; D: NA; CDR3: CASRPLGGGDNQPQHF; DNA: TGTGCCAGCAGACCCCTCGGGGGAGGGGACAATCAGCCCCAGCATTTT
J: TRBJ2-7; V: TRBV21-1; size: once; D: NA; CDR3: CASSKEGKTPNYEQYF; DNA: TGTGCCAGCAGCAAAGAAGGCAAGACTCCGAACTACGAGCAGTACTTC
J: TRBJ2-5; V: TRBV20-1; size: NA; D: TRBD1; CDR3: CSARPRRDRVQETQYF; DNA: TGCAGTGCTAGACCCCGAAGGGACAGGGTCCAAGAGACCCAGTACTTC
J: TRBJ2-3; V: TRBV10-3; size: few; D: NA; CDR3: CAMGLEGPADTQYF; DNA: TGTGCCATGGGTCTGGAGGGCCCGGCAGATACGCAGTATTTT
J: TRBJ2-7; V: TRBV3-1; size: NA; D: NA; CDR3: CASGQAGARPDAYEQYF; DNA: TGTGCCAGCGGCCAAGCTGGAGCTAGACCCGATGCCTACGAGCAGTACTTC
J: TRBJ2-7; V: TRBV7-2; size: NA; D: TRBD2; CDR3: CASSLDLGSGRVNEQYF; DNA: TGTGCCAGCAGCTTAGATCTTGGGAGCGGGAGGGTCAACGAGCAGTACTTC
J: TRBJ2-3; V: TRBV20-1; size: NA; D: NA; CDR3: CSARVYTGPTDTQYF; DNA: TGCAGTGCTAGAGTCTACACGGGGCCCACAGATACGCAGTATTTT
J: TRBJ2-1; V: TRBV29-1; size: few; D: TRBD2; CDR3: CSVSGLAGVSGEQFF; DNA: TGCAGCGTGAGTGGACTAGCGGGAGTCTCCGGTGAGCAGTTCTTC
J: TRBJ2-7; V: TRBV5-6; size: NA; D: NA; CDR3: CACSPTGRYEQYF; DNA: TGTGCCTGCAGCCCAACAGGGAGGTACGAGCAGTACTTC
J: TRBJ2-6; V: TRBV6-6; size: NA; D: TRBD1; CDR3: CASSSPGQSSGANVLTF; DNA: TGTGCCAGCAGTTCCCCGGGACAGAGCTCTGGGGCCAACGTCCTGACTTTC
J: TRBJ2-5; V: TRBV5-1; size: few; D: NA; CDR3: CASSPQVGGETQYF; DNA: TGCGCCAGCAGTCCTCAAGTGGGTGGAGAGACCCAGTACTTC
J: TRBJ1-2; V: TRBV6-5; size: NA; D: NA; CDR3: CASRRGSGRGVYGYTF; DNA: TGTGCCAGCAGGAGAGGGTCAGGGAGGGGTGTCTATGGCTACACCTTC
J: TRBJ2-7; V: TRBV7-9; size: NA; D: TRBD2; CDR3: CASTMAGGNFYERYF; DNA: TGTGCCAGCACCATGGCGGGAGGAAATTTCTACGAGCGGTACTTC
J: TRBJ2-5; V: TRBV27; size: few; D: NA; CDR3: CASSQGRTSETQYF; DNA: TGTGCCAGCAGCCAGGGACGGACATCAGAGACCCAGTACTTC
J: TRBJ2-7; V: TRBV29-1; size: NA; D: NA; CDR3: CSVADLGEQYF; DNA: TGCAGCGTTGCCGACTTAGGCGAGCAGTACTTC
J: TRBJ1-4; V: TRBV4-3; size: NA; D: NA; CDR3: CASSQVGGANEKLFF; DNA: TGCGCCAGCAGCCAAGTTGGCGGAGCAAATGAAAAACTGTTTTTT
J: TRBJ2-1; V: TRBV6-5; size: NA; D: NA; CDR3: CASSDVGPYNEQFF; DNA: TGTGCCAGCAGTGACGTGGGACCGTACAATGAGCAGTTCTTC
J: TRBJ1-4; V: TRBV27; size: NA; D: NA; CDR3: CASSLSGVDEKLFF; DNA: TGTGCCAGCAGTTTGTCGGGGGTAGATGAAAAACTGTTTTTT
J: TRBJ2-3; V: TRBV21-1; size: NA; D: NA; CDR3: CASKKKRYERQGTDTQYF; DNA: TGTGCCAGCAAAAAAAAACGCTACGAACGACAGGGGACAGATACGCAGTATTTT
J: TRBJ2-2; V: TRBV6-2/TRBV6-3; size: NA; D: TRBD2; CDR3: CASSQGTSGSIPPTNTGELFF; DNA: TGTGCCAGCAGCCAAGGGACTAGCGGGAGCATACCCCCAACGAACACCGGGGAGCTGTTTTTT
J: TRBJ1-1; V: TRBV20-1; size: NA; D: NA; CDR3: CSARDPVGTEAFF; DNA: TGCAGTGCTAGAGATCCCGTGGGAACTGAAGCTTTCTTT
J: TRBJ2-1; V: TRBV20-1; size: few; D: TRBD2; CDR3: CSGVSGRRRNEQFF; DNA: TGCAGTGGGGTTAGCGGGAGAAGGCGTAATGAGCAGTTCTTC
J: TRBJ2-1; V: TRBV20-1; size: few; D: NA; CDR3: CSAKTGSFQFF; DNA: TGCAGTGCTAAAACAGGGAGTTTTCAGTTCTTC
J: TRBJ2-1; V: TRBV10-2; size: NA; D: NA; CDR3: CASRVTGSSYNEQFF; DNA: TGCGCCAGCAGGGTAACAGGGAGCTCCTACAATGAGCAGTTCTTC
J: TRBJ2-3; V: TRBV12-3/TRBV12-4; size: NA; D: NA; CDR3: CASSFRESGDTQYF; DNA: TGTGCCAGCAGTTTTCGGGAGTCAGGAGATACGCAGTATTTT
J: TRBJ2-3; V: TRBV28; size: NA; D: NA; CDR3: CASSNRQGGGTDTQYF; DNA: TGTGCCAGCAGCAACCGACAGGGCGGGGGCACAGATACGCAGTATTTT
J: TRBJ1-1; V: TRBV9; size: NA; D: NA; CDR3: CASSAHGQSTEAFF; DNA: TGTGCCAGCAGCGCCCACGGACAGAGCACTGAAGCTTTCTTT
J: TRBJ1-2; V: TRBV20-1; size: NA; D: NA; CDR3: CSARFGGAIYGYTF; DNA: TGCAGTGCTAGATTTGGGGGCGCGATTTATGGCTACACCTTC
J: TRBJ2-5; V: TRBV29-1; size: NA; D: NA; CDR3: CSVEGGGGLTQYF; DNA: TGCAGCGTTGAAGGGGGTGGGGGGTTGACCCAGTACTTC
J: TRBJ2-5; V: TRBV7-2; size: few; D: TRBD1; CDR3: CASSLGGTAKETQYF; DNA: TGTGCCAGCAGCTTAGGGGGGACAGCTAAAGAGACCCAGTACTTC
J: TRBJ2-5; V: TRBV6-5; size: NA; D: TRBD2; CDR3: CASSYRTSGLHLQETQYF; DNA: TGTGCCAGCAGTTACCGGACTAGCGGATTGCACTTACAAGAGACCCAGTACTTC
J: TRBJ1-5; V: TRBV30; size: NA; D: NA; CDR3: CAWSMGGNQPQHF; DNA: TGTGCCTGGAGTATGGGGGGCAATCAGCCCCAGCATTTT
J: TRBJ2-7; V: TRBV10-3; size: NA; D: TRBD2; CDR3: CAITPTSGGSYEQYF; DNA: TGTGCCATCACCCCGACTAGCGGAGGATCCTACGAGCAGTACTTC